One and the same sample provided the 30 T cell receptor beta chains below, sequenced in a study of cytomegalovirus exposure and HLA in healthy donors. Assay used: immunoSEQ multiplex PCR; TCRdb lists only in-frame clones, some missing. The sample carries roughly 120,000 clones, roughly 88% recorded once. The sequenced material came from PBMCs. The origin of the receptors is a man between 18 and 35 years old in good health and CMV-seronegative.

The rearrangement joins TRBV27 to TRBJ1-1, with D perhaps matching TRBD1 (6 bases). The CDR3 runs to 14 residues. Looked up from germline, CDR1 is MNHEY and CDR2 is SMNVEV (reference sequence). Trimming took off 4 bases at V and 5 bases at J, with 14 bases between the two ends. The CDR3 DNA is TGTGCCAGCAGTTCTTGGGGGCTAAGGACTGAAGCTTTCTTT. This translates into CASSSWGLRTEAFF.

This chain joins TRBV19 and TRBJ2-1; 10 bases align to TRBD2. The CDR3 spans 16 residues. The J segment lost 10 bases and the V segment lost 5 bases, leaving 14 bases of the junction unmatched. Germline CDR1 LNHDA, CDR2 SQIVND (reference sequence). The CDR3 reads CASSRPEAGGHGEQFF. The CDR3 bases are TGTGCCAGTAGTCGTCCGGAAGCGGGGGGGCACGGAGAGCAGTTCTTC.

In its sample, this clone was seen once. The chain joins TRBV5-1 to TRBJ2-1, with 14 nucleotides matching TRBD2. The CDR3 is 19 residues long. Germline-derived CDR1 and CDR2 are SGHRS and YFSETQ. V shed 0 bases, J shed 0 bases, and the junction held 5 bases outside the gene matches. The CDR3 DNA reads as TGCGCCAGCAGCTTGGTGGGACTAGCGGGAGCCCCCTCCTACAATGAGCAGTTCTTC. Encoded protein: CASSLVGLAGAPSYNEQFF.

This chain links TRBV21-1 with TRBJ2-1; the D call TRBD1 from the table was never checked on the DNA. TRBV21-1 represents a pseudogene. CDR3 size: 16 residues. CDR3 amino acids: CASSKGVGQGQNEQFF. The CDR3 DNA reads as TGTGCCAGCAGCAAAGGTGTCGGACAGGGACAGAATGAGCAGTTCTTC.

V is TRBV7-6 and J is TRBJ1-3; D uncertain. The germline V gene encodes CDR1 SGHVS and CDR2 FNYEAQ. There are 16 residues in the CDR3. V shed 3 bases and J shed 0 bases, with 12 bases lying between them. CDR3 DNA: TGTGCCAGCAGCTTTGAATTGAGGGCCTCTGGAAACACCATATATTTT. It yields the protein CASSFELRASGNTIYF.

In regard to this clone: Other DNA variants within this sample encode the same CDR3. The chain combines TRBV7-6 with TRBJ2-5; TRBD2 matches 7 bases. The CDR3 consists of 14 residues. Looked up from germline, CDR1 is SGHVS and CDR2 is FNYEAQ. With V trimmed by 5 bases and J by 4 bases, 7 bases remained unmatched. This CDR3 is CASSLGGGRETQYF. CDR3 nucleotides: TGTGCCAGCAGCCTGGGGGGAGGGAGAGAGACCCAGTACTTC.

The chain combines TRBV10-1 with TRBJ2-3; a weak D match, TRBD2 (5 bases). Germline CDR1 and CDR2: WNHNN and SYGVQD (reference sequence). CDR3 length: 16 amino acids. Trimming removed 6 bases at V and 2 bases at J, with 18 bases between. The CDR3 coding sequence is TGCGCCAGCAGCCCGTCGGGCGGGTCCCCCACAGATACGCAGTATTTT. This gives the protein CASSPSGGSPTDTQYF.

This clone was seen only once. This sequence joins TRBV19 and TRBJ2-7, with TRBD1 matching 8 bases. Germline V gene lookup returns CDR1 LNHDA and CDR2 SQIVND (reference sequence). The CDR3 is 13 residues long. J lost 1 base, V lost 11 bases, and 7 bases had no gene match. The CDR3 region has the DNA TGTGCCCCGGACAGGGTACATTCCTACGAGCAGTACTTC. This translates into CAPDRVHSYEQYF.

This sequence joins TRBV27 and TRBJ1-2; 12 bases align to TRBD1. CDR1 MNHEY and CDR2 SMNVEV come from the germline V gene (reference sequence). The CDR3 extends over 20 amino acids. Trimming took 0 bases from V and 5 from J; bases not matched to a gene: 16. CDR3 residues: CASSLSHVQGQGARGYGYTF. The CDR3 DNA is TGTGCCAGCAGTTTATCACATGTCCAGGGACAGGGGGCGCGAGGGTATGGCTACACCTTC.

The chain couples TRBV5-4 to TRBJ1-2; 7 nucleotides agree with TRBD1. The CDR3 runs 14 residues. J gave up 0 bases and V 4 bases, and 3 bases lay outside the gene matches. Germline CDR1 and CDR2: SGHNT and YYREEE (reference sequence). The CDR3 DNA sequence: TGTGCCAGCAGCCGCCAGGGGGCTAACTATGGCTACACCTTC. It specifies CASSRQGANYGYTF.

This clone was found once. The CDR3 region has the DNA TGTGCCAGCAGCTACAGAGCTTCACCCGAGCAGTACTTC. Translated, it gives CASSYRASPEQYF. The genes are TRBV7-8 and TRBJ2-7; D is uncertain. Between the trimmed V and J ends, which lost 4 bases and 6 bases, there was a span of 13 bases. The germline gives CDR1 SGHVS, CDR2 FQNEAQ. The CDR3 totals 13 residues. Full variable domain (outside the CDR3, taken from reference TRBV7-8 and TRBJ2-7): GAGVSQSPRYKVAKRGQDVALRCDPISGHVSLFWYQQALGQGPEFLTYFQNEAQLDKSGLPSDRFFAERPEGSVSTLKIQRTQQEDSAVYLCASSYRASPEQYFGPGTRLTVT.

This chain uses TRBV7-9 with TRBJ2-7, with 11 bases identical to TRBD2. J lost 0 bases, V lost 5 bases, and 12 bases had no gene match. There are 18 residues in the CDR3. The germline gives CDR1 SEHNR, CDR2 FQNEAQ (reference sequence). CDR3 amino acids: CASSQRIPGTSGSYEQYF. DNA of the CDR3: TGTGCCAGCAGCCAAAGAATTCCCGGGACTAGCGGCTCCTACGAGCAGTACTTC.

The CDR3 loop reads CASSTGTGTREQYF. The CDR3 nucleotides read TGCGCCAGCAGCACCGGGACAGGGACTAGAGAGCAGTACTTC. The rearrangement links TRBV5-1 to TRBJ2-7, with D possibly TRBD1 on 9 matching bases. The germline V gene has CDR1 SGHRS and CDR2 YFSETQ. The CDR3 sequence is 14 residues long. Trimming took off 4 bases at V and 7 bases at J, with 18 bases between the two ends.

This clone has only a few counts. The chain links TRBV30 to TRBJ1-6; tentative D call: TRBD1 (6 bases). V shed 5 bases and J shed 7 bases, with 12 bases lying between them. Looked up from germline, CDR1 is GTSNPN and CDR2 is SVGIG (reference sequence). The CDR3 consists of 13 residues. The CDR3 here is CAWGGRGNSPLHF. The CDR3 nucleotides read TGTGCCTGGGGGGGGCGGGGGAATTCACCCCTCCACTTT.

The chain links TRBV6-1 to TRBJ1-5, with TRBD1 identical over 10 bases. The CDR3 extends over 15 amino acids. V trimming: 7 bases; J trimming: 7 bases; junction bases outside the gene matches: 10. The V gene's germline CDR1 is MNHNS and CDR2 SASEGT. The CDR3 region has the DNA TGTGCCAGCAAGATTTGGACAGGGGGAGACCAGCCCCAGCATTTT. Its translation is CASKIWTGGDQPQHF.

This sequence joins TRBV6-1 and TRBJ2-7; TRBD2 is a possible D gene (5 bases). CDR1 MNHNS and CDR2 SASEGT come from the germline V gene. The V end lost 6 bases, the J end lost 0 bases, and 12 bases lay between the germline ends. The CDR3 has 14 amino acids. The CDR3 loop reads CASRLDGISYEQYF. The CDR3 DNA sequence: TGTGCCAGCAGGCTGGACGGGATCTCCTACGAGCAGTACTTC.

The J gene is TRBJ2-1, the V gene TRBV6-4, with 11 bases aligning to TRBD2. V lost 8 bases, J lost 8 bases, and 11 bases stayed unmatched. CDR3 length: 15 amino acids. Germline values: CDR1 MRHNA, CDR2 SNTAGT. This CDR3 reads CASAPGTSGWDEQFF. In DNA form, the CDR3 reads TGTGCCAGCGCCCCCGGGACTAGCGGTTGGGATGAGCAGTTCTTC.

Remarks on this clone: A junction end diverges from the germline sequence, so it may reflect a read error. This chain joins TRBV7-7 and TRBJ2-2, with 7 positions matching TRBD1. The CDR3 extends over 15 amino acids. Germline CDR1 is SSHAT and CDR2 is FNYEAQ (reference sequence). CDR3 nucleotides: TGTGCTAGCAGCTTGGGGCCAGGGGGCACCGGGGAGCTGTTTTTT. Protein: CASSLGPGGTGELFF.

This chain joins TRBV5-6 and TRBJ2-5; TRBD1 agrees at 7 bases. The V gene's germline CDR1 is SGHDT and CDR2 YYEEEE. This CDR3 region has 14 residues. J gave up 2 bases and V 4 bases, and 5 bases lay outside the gene matches. CDR3 in DNA: TGTGCCAGCAGCCGGACAGGTTCTCAAGAGACCCAGTACTTC. This translates into CASSRTGSQETQYF.

The chain has TRBV7-7 and TRBJ2-7; TRBD1 matches at 9 bases. Germline V CDR1 and CDR2: SSHAT, FNYEAQ (reference sequence). The ends lost 3 bases at V and 4 bases at J; junction bases unmatched: 1. The CDR3 consists of 13 residues. In DNA form, the CDR3 reads TGTGCCAGCAGCTTGGACAGGGGATACGAGCAGTACTTC. Translating it yields CASSLDRGYEQYF.

The V call is TRBV5-1, the J call TRBJ2-3, with D possibly TRBD2 on 7 matching bases. V dropped 5 bases and J dropped 3 bases, with 25 bases sitting between them. The CDR3 consists of 18 residues. Germline V gives CDR1 SGHRS, CDR2 YFSETQ. The CDR3 coding sequence is TGCGCCAGCAGTCCGACGAGGGGGGGGCCCGCGGGGACAGATACGCAGTATTTT. This translates into CASSPTRGGPAGTDTQYF.

V is TRBV10-3 and J is TRBJ2-7; D possibly corresponds to TRBD2 (6 bases). Germline V lookup: CDR1 ENHRY, CDR2 SYGVKD. V lost 0 bases and J lost 7, with 13 bases in between. The CDR3 loop spans 14 amino acids. CDR3 amino acids: CAISESEQAGEQYF. CDR3 nucleotide sequence: TGTGCCATCAGTGAGTCGGAACAGGCGGGGGAGCAGTACTTC.

This chain uses TRBV5-5 with TRBJ2-5, with D unresolved. Germline values: CDR1 SGHKS, CDR2 YYEKEE (reference sequence). The CDR3 consists of 12 residues. The ends were cut back, 0 bases at V and 7 bases at J, with 7 bases in the middle. The CDR3 DNA reads TGTGCCAGCAGCTTGGTTTCCGGGACCCAGTACTTC. This encodes CASSLVSGTQYF. The full variable domain, in which reference TRBV5-5 and TRBJ2-5 provide the parts outside the CDR3, is DAGVTQSPTHLIKTRGQQVTLRCSPISGHKSVSWYQQVLGQGPQFIFQYYEKEERGRGNFPDRFSARQFPNYSSELNVNALLLGDSALYLCASSLVSGTQYFGPGTRLLVL.

This sequence joins TRBV19 and TRBJ1-1; D uncertain. Germline V gives CDR1 LNHDA, CDR2 SQIVND (reference sequence). Trimming took 7 bases from V and 4 from J, leaving 13 bases between them. The CDR3 is 13 amino acids. Here the CDR3 reads CASMVDGGTEAFF. Written as DNA, the CDR3 is TGTGCCAGTATGGTGGATGGCGGCACTGAAGCTTTCTTT.

This sequence joins TRBV12-5 and TRBJ1-3; the D gene is possibly TRBD1 (6 bases). Trimming left V 3 bases short and J 4 bases short, with 13 bases between. Germline V gene sequence: CDR1 LGHNT, CDR2 FRNRAP. This CDR3 has 15 residues. As DNA, the CDR3 is TGTGCTAGTGGTTTAGTTGACAGGATCGGAAACACCATATATTTT. This codes for CASGLVDRIGNTIYF.

The CDR3 DNA sequence: TGTGCCAGCAGTGACGCGACAGAGAACACTGAAGCTTTCTTT. Its protein is CASSDATENTEAFF. The chain links TRBV2 to TRBJ1-1; maybe TRBD1 (5 bases). The V gene's germline CDR1 is SNHLY and CDR2 FYNNEI. The CDR3 is 14 amino acids. V was shortened by 3 bases and J by 1 base, with 9 bases between the two germline ends.

The chain uses TRBV7-2 and TRBJ2-5, with D maybe TRBD2 (5 bases). Germline V CDR1 and CDR2: SGHTA, FQGNSA. The CDR3 is made up of 15 amino acids. V dropped 1 base and J dropped 6 bases, with 15 bases sitting between them. The CDR3 coding sequence is TGTGCCAGCAGCTTAGTCACCGGCATCGGGAAGACCCAGTACTTC. Its protein is CASSLVTGIGKTQYF.

This chain uses TRBV5-1 with TRBJ2-3; 9 bases match TRBD2. After removal of 0 bases from V and 1 base from J, the junction contained 6 bases not matched to a gene. The germline V gene encodes CDR1 SGHRS and CDR2 YFSETQ. The CDR3 runs 17 residues. CDR3 sequence reads: CASSLARLADRTDTQYF. CDR3 nucleotide sequence: TGCGCCAGCAGCTTGGCCCGACTAGCGGACCGCACAGATACGCAGTATTTT.

This clone was seen only a few times. CDR3 coding DNA: TGTGCCAGCAGGAACGGGGGGTTTGGGTCACCCCTCCACTTT. It yields the protein CASRNGGFGSPLHF. The chain uses TRBV27 and TRBJ1-6; a possible D gene is TRBD1 (5 bases). CDR1 is MNHEY, CDR2 SMNVEV, per germline (reference sequence). The germline V and J ends were trimmed by 6 bases and 10 bases, with 16 bases remaining between them. The CDR3 sequence is 14 residues long.

V and J are TRBV4-2 and TRBJ1-4; D might be TRBD1 (5 bases). Trimming removed 8 bases from V and 3 bases from J, with 10 bases in between. The CDR3 spans 13 residues. Germline V gene data show CDR1 as LGHNA and CDR2 as YNFKEQ. The CDR3 sequence: CASRGASNEKLFF. CDR3 DNA: TGTGCCAGCCGCGGGGCCTCTAATGAAAAACTGTTTTTT.